A single sample gave rise to the 28 T cell receptor beta chains below, sequenced in a study of T-cell reconstitution after alpha-beta-depleted transplantation in children. Unique molecular identifiers were used to barcode this TCRbeta library. TCRdb itself ran the PCR reads through MiXCR, one entry per CDR3 protein. Among more than 75,000 distinct CDR3 sequences listed, around 22% were seen once. The material sequenced was PBMCs, taken before TCRalphabeta/CD19-depleted stem cell transplant. The receptors derive from a boy aged 2 to 10 with acute lymphoblastic leukemia, due to receive a stem cell transplant.

The chain recombines TRBV28 with TRBJ1-2; D is ambiguous. Germline V gene lookup returns CDR1 MDHEN and CDR2 SYDVKM. The CDR3 loop spans 14 amino acids. The germline V and J ends were trimmed by 6 bases and 4 bases, with 15 bases remaining between them. This chain's CDR3 is CASRTGDRSYGYTF. The CDR3 coding sequence is TGTGCCAGCAGGACTGGCGACCGCTCCTATGGCTACACCTTC.

In this sample, this clonotype turned up a few times. V gene TRBV5-4 combines with J gene TRBJ2-1; TRBD2 matches at 9 bases. The CDR3 loop spans 23 amino acids. With V trimmed by 5 bases and J by 0 bases, 27 bases remained unmatched. Germline V gene sequence: CDR1 SGHNT, CDR2 YYREEE (reference sequence). The chain's CDR3 is CASRTSKITRERLAESSYNEQFF. The CDR3 DNA is TGTGCCAGCAGAACCTCCAAGATAACCAGGGAGAGACTAGCGGAAAGCTCCTACAATGAGCAGTTCTTC.

At least ten counts were recorded for this clonotype. The chain uses TRBV29-1 and TRBJ2-5; D perhaps matches TRBD1 (5 bases). Germline V gene data show CDR1 as SQVTM and CDR2 as ANQGSEA. The V and J ends lost 5 bases and 2 bases respectively, with 6 bases between them. There are 11 residues in the CDR3. The CDR3 protein is CSVQGQETQYF. CDR3 coding DNA: TGCAGCGTTCAGGGACAAGAGACCCAGTACTTC.

This sequence joins TRBV6-2 or TRBV6-3 and TRBJ1-1; D unclear. The CDR3 spans 14 residues. V was clipped by 0 bases and J by 6 bases, with 11 bases between them. The germline V gene has CDR1 MNHEY and CDR2 SVGEGT. CDR3 residues: CASSYSSGSAEAFF. The CDR3 coding sequence is TGTGCCAGCAGTTACTCTTCCGGGAGCGCTGAAGCTTTCTTT.

This clonotype was counted many times. V is TRBV28 and J is TRBJ2-5, with D possibly matching TRBD1 (7 bases). V lost 4 bases and J 9 bases, leaving 24 bases between the germline ends. The CDR3 loop spans 16 amino acids. The V gene's germline CDR1 is MDHEN and CDR2 SYDVKM. CDR3 amino acids: CASSYARTGETSSQYF. For the CDR3, the DNA is TGTGCCAGCAGTTATGCGAGGACAGGAGAGACTAGTTCCCAGTACTTC.

The chain joins TRBV5-1 to TRBJ1-1; possibly TRBD1 for D (5 bases). CDR3 length: 15 residues. Trimming left V 3 bases short and J 4 bases short, with 16 bases between. CDR1 SGHRS and CDR2 YFSETQ come from the germline V gene. This chain's CDR3 is CASSSETAGFTEAFF. The CDR3 DNA reads as TGCGCCAGCAGCTCTGAGACAGCGGGCTTCACTGAAGCTTTCTTT.

This clonotype was counted a few times. The genes are TRBV9 and TRBJ2-3, with 7 bases fitting TRBD1. The CDR3 is 15 residues long. Unmatched junction bases numbered 9, after V lost 2 bases and J lost 6 bases. Germline V gene sequence: CDR1 SGDLS, CDR2 YYNGEE. CDR3 DNA: TGTGCCAGCAGCGTCCGGGACAGAATAGGGGATACGCAGTATTTT. Translating it yields CASSVRDRIGDTQYF.

J is TRBJ2-4 and V is TRBV7-2, with D maybe TRBD2 (6 bases). The V end lost 5 bases, the J end lost 8 bases, and 16 bases lay between the germline ends. There are 14 residues in the CDR3. Germline V lookup: CDR1 SGHTA, CDR2 FQGNSA. The CDR3 is CASSRGYKKDIQYF. The CDR3 DNA reads as TGTGCCAGCAGCCGGGGGTACAAAAAGGACATTCAGTACTTC.

This clonotype was picked up a small number of times. The chain joins TRBV27 to TRBJ2-6; D remains ambiguous. Germline CDR1 is MNHEY and CDR2 is SMNVEV (reference sequence). This CDR3 is built from 15 residues. V dropped 6 bases and J dropped 2 bases, with 11 bases sitting between them. CDR3 residues: CASRPIRPGANVLTF. The CDR3 bases are TGTGCCAGCAGACCAATCCGACCTGGGGCCAACGTCCTGACTTTC.

The genes are TRBV7-2 and TRBJ1-2; D unresolved. Deletions cut 0 bases from V and 4 bases from J, with 6 bases between. CDR1 is SGHTA, CDR2 FQGNSA, per germline. The CDR3 is 13 residues long. CDR3 DNA: TGTGCCAGCAGCTTAGCGCTAGGCTATGGCTACACCTTC. Residues: CASSLALGYGYTF. The entire variable domain, with the rest obtained from reference TRBV7-2 and TRBJ1-2, is as follows: GAGVSQSPSNKVTEKGKDVELRCDPISGHTALYWYRQSLGQGLEFLIYFQGNSAPDKSGLPSDRFSAERTGGSVSTLTIQRTQQEDSAVYLCASSLALGYGYTFGSGTRLTVV.

This clonotype showed up many times. V is TRBV9 and J is TRBJ2-7; D may be TRBD1 (5 bases). CDR3 length: 13 residues. The germline V and J ends were trimmed by 3 bases and 1 base, with 8 bases remaining between them. In germline, CDR1 is SGDLS, CDR2 YYNGEE. The CDR3 loop reads CASSDGASYEQYF. CDR3 DNA: TGTGCCAGCAGCGATGGGGCGTCCTACGAGCAGTACTTC.

This clonotype was counted at least ten times. The chain employs TRBV11-3 and TRBJ2-5; no reliable D call. Germline V CDR1 and CDR2: SGHNT, YENEEA. Deletions cut 1 base from V and 0 bases from J, with 9 bases between. The CDR3 consists of 15 residues. CDR3 DNA: TGTGCCAGCAGCTTAGGGATGGGGTACCAAGAGACCCAGTACTTC. It is translated as CASSLGMGYQETQYF.

The V call is TRBV7-3, the J call TRBJ2-3; a possible D gene is TRBD2 (6 bases). The CDR3 length is 16 residues. Trimming took off 4 bases at V and 0 bases at J, with 14 bases between the two ends. Germline CDR1 SGHTA, CDR2 FQGTGA. CDR3 sequence reads: CASSSVSGGSTDTQYF. The CDR3 DNA reads as TGTGCCAGCAGCTCGGTTAGCGGAGGGAGCACAGATACGCAGTATTTT. The whole variable domain, remainder taken from reference TRBV7-3 and TRBJ2-3, is GAGVSQTPSNKVTEKGKYVELRCDPISGHTALYWYRQSLGQGPEFLIYFQGTGAADDSGLPNDRFFAVRPEGSVSTLKIQRTERGDSAVYLCASSSVSGGSTDTQYFGPGTRLTVL.

The chain recombines TRBV11-2 with TRBJ1-1; D is possibly TRBD1 (5 bases). The CDR3 has 13 amino acids. The V gene lost 4 bases and the J gene lost 8 bases, with 14 bases spanning the gap. From germline, CDR1 is SGHAT and CDR2 FQNNGV. Here the CDR3 DNA reads TGTGCCAGCAGCTCCAATCAGGGTTCCGAAGCTTTCTTT. Its translation: CASSSNQGSEAFF.

The rearrangement links TRBV4-2 to TRBJ1-3, with a tentative D call TRBD1 (5 bases). Trimming left V 0 bases short and J 4 bases short, with 13 bases between. Germline V gene data show CDR1 as LGHNA and CDR2 as YNFKEQ. The CDR3 has 16 amino acids. The CDR3 DNA follows: TGTGCCAGCAGCCAAGAACGGGGGGATGGAGGAAACACCATATATTTT. Residues: CASSQERGDGGNTIYF.

This clonotype showed up just a few times. V usage is TRBV12-3 or TRBV12-4 and J usage is TRBJ2-5; no clear D gene. The V end was cut by 3 bases, the J end by 3 bases, with 8 bases between. This CDR3 contains 13 residues. As DNA, the CDR3 is TGTGCCAGCAGTTTGAGCGTTAAAGAGACCCAGTACTTC. Translation: CASSLSVKETQYF.

The chain joins TRBV7-3 to TRBJ2-3; no firm D call. This CDR3 has 14 amino acids. From germline, CDR1 is SGHTA and CDR2 FQGTGA. The V and J ends lost 3 bases and 4 bases respectively, with 11 bases between them. The CDR3 reads CASSLPRGPDTQYF. CDR3 nucleotides: TGTGCCAGCAGCTTGCCCAGAGGCCCAGATACGCAGTATTTT.

The rearrangement uses TRBV12-3 or TRBV12-4 and TRBJ1-4; TRBD1 aligns across 9 bases. The junction had 1 base not matched to a gene; V was cut back by 5 bases and J by 6 bases. This CDR3 region has 13 residues. CDR3 in amino acids: CASSRQGDEKLFF. DNA for the CDR3: TGTGCCAGCAGTCGACAGGGGGATGAAAAACTGTTTTTT.

The chain recombines TRBV4-3 with TRBJ2-3, with 10 bases aligning to TRBD2. The CDR3 has 15 amino acids. Unmatched junction bases numbered 1, after V lost 4 bases and J lost 0 bases. Per germline, CDR1 LGHNA and CDR2 YSLEER. The CDR3 DNA follows: TGCGCCAGCAGCCTAGCGGGAGGTAGCACAGATACGCAGTATTTT. Protein product: CASSLAGGSTDTQYF.

This clonotype has only a few counts. The genes are TRBV5-1 and TRBJ2-1; TRBD2 matches at 10 bases. CDR3 length: 16 residues. Germline CDR1 reads SGHRS; CDR2 reads YFSETQ. The junction had 6 bases not matched to a gene; V was cut back by 3 bases and J by 3 bases. CDR3 sequence (DNA): TGCGCCAGCAGCTCTCGGACTAGCGGAGACTACAATGAGCAGTTCTTC. It codes for CASSSRTSGDYNEQFF.

The chain has TRBV7-2 and TRBJ1-3; D is undetermined. V lost 0 bases and J 0 bases, leaving 9 bases between the germline ends. CDR3 length: 16 amino acids. Germline values: CDR1 SGHTA, CDR2 FQGNSA. The CDR3 nucleotides read TGTGCCAGCAGCTTAGCAGGCATCCACTCTGGAAACACCATATATTTT. It translates to CASSLAGIHSGNTIYF.

Comment on this clonotype: One end of the junction fails to match germline, which may point to a read error. CDR3 nucleotide sequence: TGCGCCAGCAGCTTGTATGGGGGATGGGGCTCCTACGAGCTGTACTTC. Translation: CASSLYGGWGSYELYF. The rearrangement uses TRBV5-1 and TRBJ2-7; D could derive from TRBD1 or TRBD2 (5 bases each). The CDR3 runs 16 residues. Germline-derived CDR1 and CDR2 are SGHRS and YFSETQ.

The sample holds many counts of this clonotype. This sequence joins TRBV6-6 and TRBJ2-5; 7 bases line up with TRBD2. V lost 5 bases and J lost 5; bases outside the gene matches: 11. Germline-derived CDR1 and CDR2 are MNHNY and SVGAGI (reference sequence). This CDR3 has 15 residues. The CDR3 DNA is TGTGCCAGCAGTAACGCGGCGGGAGTAAGGGAGACCCAGTACTTC. This encodes CASSNAAGVRETQYF.

This clonotype was seen a handful of times. This chain links TRBV12-3 or TRBV12-4 with TRBJ2-1; D uncertain. Trimming stripped 1 base from V and 7 bases from J, with 8 bases between. The CDR3 sequence is 13 residues long. The CDR3 sequence: CASSLEIVNEQFF. DNA of the CDR3: TGTGCCAGCAGTTTAGAAATAGTAAATGAGCAGTTCTTC.

The chain has TRBV4-3 and TRBJ1-2; 7 nucleotides line up with TRBD1. Germline CDR1 LGHNA, CDR2 YSLEER. V lost 3 bases and J lost 7; bases outside the gene matches: 8. The CDR3 has 14 residues. The CDR3 spells CASSHVQTGAGYTF. CDR3 DNA sequence: TGCGCCAGCAGCCACGTACAAACAGGGGCTGGCTACACCTTC.

This clonotype was counted a few times. This sequence joins TRBV20-1 and TRBJ1-2; no reliable D call. Looked up from germline, CDR1 is DFQATT and CDR2 is SNEGSKA (reference sequence). This CDR3 spans 12 amino acids. V shed 0 bases and J shed 8 bases, with 10 bases lying between them. The CDR3 loop is CSARDRSHGYTF. For the CDR3, the DNA is TGCAGTGCTAGAGATCGGTCCCACGGCTACACCTTC.

This chain links TRBV28 with TRBJ2-3; 7 bases agree with TRBD1. The CDR3 runs to 15 residues. J was trimmed by 6 bases and V by 2 bases; bases with no gene match: 8. CDR1 MDHEN and CDR2 SYDVKM come from the germline V gene. In DNA form, the CDR3 reads TGTGCCAGCAGTTTACCGGGACAGCGCGTTGATACGCAGTATTTT. This sequence encodes CASSLPGQRVDTQYF.

The V call is TRBV5-1, the J call TRBJ2-1, with a tentative D call TRBD1 (6 bases). The CDR3 consists of 16 residues. With 4 bases removed from V and 2 bases from J, the gap between germline ends came to 16 bases. Germline lookup yields CDR1 SGHRS and CDR2 YFSETQ. CDR3: CASSPRPGDPYNEQFF. CDR3 nucleotides: TGCGCCAGCAGCCCTCGACCAGGGGACCCCTACAATGAGCAGTTCTTC.